The clone carrying this T cell receptor (beta chain) has only a few counts. The data derive from a study of tumor-infiltrating lymphocytes in localized non-small cell lung cancer. The repertoire was sequenced with immunoSEQ multiplex PCR; TCRdb's copy has only in-frame clones and lacks some. The table lists some 13,000 clones, nearly 70% of them singletons. Germline loops: CDR1 GTSNPN, CDR2 SVGIG (reference sequence). V lost 4 bases and J 0 bases, leaving 12 bases between the germline ends. The CDR3 has 14 amino acids. Sample: uninvolved lung tissue not adjacent to the tumor. This receptor was obtained from a human donor with non-small cell lung cancer. V is TRBV30 and J is TRBJ1-1, with D tentatively TRBD1 (6 bases). The DNA for the CDR3 is TGTGCCTGGAACGGGGGGCAGGTGAACACTGAAGCTTTCTTT. It specifies CAWNGGQVNTEAFF.